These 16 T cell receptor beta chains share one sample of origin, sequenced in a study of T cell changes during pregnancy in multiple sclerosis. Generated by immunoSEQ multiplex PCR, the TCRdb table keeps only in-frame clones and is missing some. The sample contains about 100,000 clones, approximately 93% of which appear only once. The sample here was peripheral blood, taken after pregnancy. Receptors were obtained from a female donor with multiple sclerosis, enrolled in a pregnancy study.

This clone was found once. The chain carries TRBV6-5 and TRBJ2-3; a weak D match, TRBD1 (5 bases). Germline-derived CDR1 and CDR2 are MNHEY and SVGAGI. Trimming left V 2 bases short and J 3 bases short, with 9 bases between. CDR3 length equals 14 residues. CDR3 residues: CASSYVGQTDTQYF. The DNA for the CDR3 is TGTGCCAGCAGTTACGTGGGGCAGACAGATACGCAGTATTTT.

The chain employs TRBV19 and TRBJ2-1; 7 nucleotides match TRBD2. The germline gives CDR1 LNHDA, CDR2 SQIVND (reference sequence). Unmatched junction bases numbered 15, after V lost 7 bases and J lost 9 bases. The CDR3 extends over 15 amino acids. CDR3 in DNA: TGTGCCAGTAAAAGGGGTCCCCAGCGGGGAGTTGAGCAGTTCTTC. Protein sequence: CASKRGPQRGVEQFF.

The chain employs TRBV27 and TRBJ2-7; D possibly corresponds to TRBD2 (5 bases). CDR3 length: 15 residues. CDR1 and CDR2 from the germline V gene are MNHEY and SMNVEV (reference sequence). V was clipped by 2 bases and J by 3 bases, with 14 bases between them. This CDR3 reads CASSLGVGGGYEQYF. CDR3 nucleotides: TGTGCCAGCAGTTTAGGTGTTGGAGGAGGCTACGAGCAGTACTTC.

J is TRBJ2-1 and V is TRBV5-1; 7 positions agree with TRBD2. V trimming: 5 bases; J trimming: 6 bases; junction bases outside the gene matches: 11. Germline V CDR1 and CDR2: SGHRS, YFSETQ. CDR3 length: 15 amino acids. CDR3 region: CASSLKTSNLNEQFF. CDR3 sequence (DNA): TGCGCCAGCAGTTTGAAGACTAGCAATCTCAATGAGCAGTTCTTC.

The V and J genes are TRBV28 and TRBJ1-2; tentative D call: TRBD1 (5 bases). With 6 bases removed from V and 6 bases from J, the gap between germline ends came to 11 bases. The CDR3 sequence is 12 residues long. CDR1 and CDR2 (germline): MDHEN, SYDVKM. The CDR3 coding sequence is TGTGCCAGCAGGAAGTGGGGGGATGGCTACACCTTC. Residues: CASRKWGDGYTF.

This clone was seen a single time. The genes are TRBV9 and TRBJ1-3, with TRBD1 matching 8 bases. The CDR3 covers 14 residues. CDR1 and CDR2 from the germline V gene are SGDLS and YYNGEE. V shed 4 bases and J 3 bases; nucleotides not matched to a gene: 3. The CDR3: CASSPDRVGNTIYF. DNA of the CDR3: TGTGCCAGCAGCCCGGACAGGGTTGGAAACACCATATATTTT.

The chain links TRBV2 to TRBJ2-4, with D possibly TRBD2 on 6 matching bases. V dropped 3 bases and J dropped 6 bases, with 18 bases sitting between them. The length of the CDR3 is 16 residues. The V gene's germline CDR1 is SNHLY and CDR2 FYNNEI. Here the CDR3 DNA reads TGTGCCAGCAGTGACGGGGGTCATGATTGGAGAAACATTCAGTACTTC. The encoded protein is CASSDGGHDWRNIQYF.

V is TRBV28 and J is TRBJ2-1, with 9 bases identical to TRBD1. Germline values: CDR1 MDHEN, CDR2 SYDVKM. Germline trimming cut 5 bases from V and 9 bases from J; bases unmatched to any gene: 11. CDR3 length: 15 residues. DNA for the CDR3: TGTGCCAGCAGTCCCCCCGGGACAGGGCTGGGTGAGCAGTTCTTC. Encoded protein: CASSPPGTGLGEQFF.

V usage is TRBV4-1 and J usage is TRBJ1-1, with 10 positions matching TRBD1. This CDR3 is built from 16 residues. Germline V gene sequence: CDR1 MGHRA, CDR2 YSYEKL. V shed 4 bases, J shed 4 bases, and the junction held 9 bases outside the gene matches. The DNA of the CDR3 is TGCGCCAGCAGCCTACGGGACAGGGGAACGGGCACTGAAGCTTTCTTT. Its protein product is CASSLRDRGTGTEAFF.

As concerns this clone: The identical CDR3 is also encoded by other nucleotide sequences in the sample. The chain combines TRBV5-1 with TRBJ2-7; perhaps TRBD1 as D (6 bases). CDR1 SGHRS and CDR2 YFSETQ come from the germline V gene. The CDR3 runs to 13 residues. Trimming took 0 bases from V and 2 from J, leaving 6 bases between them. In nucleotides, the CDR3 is TGCGCCAGCAGCTTGGGGGGGCCCTACGAGCAGTACTTC. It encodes CASSLGGPYEQYF.

CDR3 loop: CASSLAGPSYEQYF. Here the CDR3 DNA reads TGTGCCAGCAGTCTCGCAGGGCCTTCCTACGAGCAGTACTTC. This chain links TRBV27 with TRBJ2-7; weak D call: TRBD1 (5 bases). Germline V gene data show CDR1 as MNHEY and CDR2 as SMNVEV (reference sequence). This CDR3 has 14 amino acids. Trimming took 5 bases from V and 1 from J, leaving 12 bases between them.

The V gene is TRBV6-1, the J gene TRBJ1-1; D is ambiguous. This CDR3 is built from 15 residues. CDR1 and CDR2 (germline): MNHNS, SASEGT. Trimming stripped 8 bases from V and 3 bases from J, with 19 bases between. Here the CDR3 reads CASLRGKGGYTEAFF. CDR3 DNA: TGTGCCAGCCTCCGCGGGAAGGGTGGTTACACTGAAGCTTTCTTT.

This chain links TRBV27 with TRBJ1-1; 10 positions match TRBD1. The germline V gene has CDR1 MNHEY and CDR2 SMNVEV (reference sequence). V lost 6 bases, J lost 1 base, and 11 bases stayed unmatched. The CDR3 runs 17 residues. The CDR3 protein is CASRRIRDRGSNTEAFF. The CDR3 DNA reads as TGTGCCAGCAGGCGAATCCGGGACAGGGGCTCGAACACTGAAGCTTTCTTT.

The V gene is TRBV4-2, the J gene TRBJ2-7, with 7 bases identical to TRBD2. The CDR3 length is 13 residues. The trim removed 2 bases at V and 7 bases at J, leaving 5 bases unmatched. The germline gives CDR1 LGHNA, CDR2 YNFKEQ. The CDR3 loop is CASSQRLAEEQYF. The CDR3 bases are TGTGCCAGCAGCCAAAGACTAGCTGAAGAGCAGTACTTC.

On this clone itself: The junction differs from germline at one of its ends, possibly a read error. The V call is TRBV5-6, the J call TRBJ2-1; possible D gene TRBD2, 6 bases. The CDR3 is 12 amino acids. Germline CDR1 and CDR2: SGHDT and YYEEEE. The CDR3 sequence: CASNLRRAEQFF. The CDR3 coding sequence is TGTGCCAGCAACTTGAGGAGGGCTGAGCAGTTCTTC.

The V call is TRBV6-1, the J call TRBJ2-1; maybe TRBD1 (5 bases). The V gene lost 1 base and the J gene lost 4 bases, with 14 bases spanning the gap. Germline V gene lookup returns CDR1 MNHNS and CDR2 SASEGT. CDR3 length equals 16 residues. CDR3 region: CASSEVMSQGYNEQFF. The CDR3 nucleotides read TGTGCCAGCAGTGAAGTGATGAGTCAGGGTTACAATGAGCAGTTCTTC.